This T cell receptor beta chain comes out of a study of cytomegalovirus exposure and HLA in healthy donors. Regarding the study as a whole: Reports described diagnosis of cytomegalovirus status by the classifier as highly specific and sensitive. Prior analysis indicated that the majority of TCR beta V segments exhibited productivity approximately 87% or approximately 30% of the time.

As regards this clone: The antigen is not known.

PCR amplification relied on 60 Vbeta primers (plus 13 Jbeta primers). Generated by immunoSEQ multiplex PCR, the TCRdb table keeps only in-frame clones and is missing some. The table includes some 130,000 clones, 75% to 80% detected once. The germline gives CDR1 GTSNPN, CDR2 SVGIG (reference sequence). The V and J ends lost 5 bases and 9 bases respectively, with 17 bases between them. The CDR3 totals 13 residues. The sequence was collected from a man aged 25 to 40 in good health and CMV-seronegative. The chain recombines TRBV30 with TRBJ1-5; D might be TRBD1 (6 bases). What was sequenced was PBMCs. For the CDR3, the DNA is TGTGCCTGGGTTGGTCCCCAAGGGGGGCCCCAGCATTTT. It translates to CAWVGPQGGPQHF.